The entry that follows covers one T cell receptor beta chain sequence. TCRdb reanalysed the PCR reads using MiXCR and keeps one entry per CDR3 protein. The sample contains over 10,000 distinct CDR3 sequences, approximately 49% of which appear only once. This record belongs to a study of tumor-infiltrating lymphocytes in oesophageal squamous cell carcinoma. CDR1 is SGHTA, CDR2 FQGNSA, per germline. The V end was cut by 0 bases, the J end by 6 bases, with 5 bases between. This CDR3 is built from 13 residues. Sequencing input: esophageal tumor tissue. This chain connects TRBV7-2 to TRBJ2-2, with unresolved D. This TCR derives from a male donor with esophageal squamous cell carcinoma. The CDR3 loop is CASSLAIAGELFF. In nucleotides, the CDR3 is TGTGCCAGCAGCTTAGCGATCGCCGGGGAGCTGTTTTTT. The variable domain in full, completed from reference TRBV7-2 and TRBJ2-2, reads GAGVSQSPSNKVTEKGKDVELRCDPISGHTALYWYRQSLGQGLEFLIYFQGNSAPDKSGLPSDRFSAERTGGSVSTLTIQRTQQEDSAVYLCASSLAIAGELFFGEGSRLTVL.